The entry that follows covers one T cell receptor beta chain sequence. Its antigen remains unknown. Looked up from germline, CDR1 is SGHNT and CDR2 is YYREEE (reference sequence). The CDR3 loop spans 15 amino acids. TCRdb reprocessed the 5' RACE reads and stores each CDR3 protein as one record, lacking DNA. The sample has 300,000 to 350,000 distinct CDR3 sequences. This entry comes from a study of monozygotic twins with inflammatory bowel disease. Whole-study results and caveats: A single strong clonotype or signal linked to IBD was not supported.

This clonotype was sampled from a human donor with ulcerative colitis or Crohn's disease, or a healthy co-twin of an affected twin (not recorded which). The chain employs TRBV5-4 and TRBJ1-1; TCRdb's assignment of TRBD1 cannot be checked, as there is no DNA. The sequenced sample was blood. The CDR3 loop is CASSLTFGGNTEAFF. The full variable domain, in which reference TRBV5-4 and TRBJ1-1 provide the parts outside the CDR3, is ETGVTQSPTHLIKTRGQQVTLRCSSQSGHNTVSWYQQALGQGPQFIFQYYREEENGRGNFPPRFSGLQFPNYSSELNVNALELDDSALYLCASSLTFGGNTEAFFGQGTRLTVV.